These 4 T cell receptor beta chains share one sample of origin, sequenced in a study of T cell responses to AZD1222 COVID-19 vaccine. Measured with immunoSEQ multiplex PCR; TCRdb has only the in-frame clones, and not every one. The table includes some 110,000 clones, around nine tenths detected once. The input for sequencing was peripheral blood, taken 28 days after the second AZD1222 dose. Source of these receptors: an adult who received the AZD1222 COVID-19 vaccine.

This clone was observed a handful of times. The chain uses TRBV9 and TRBJ2-7; a weak D match, TRBD1 (5 bases). Deletions cut 0 bases from V and 5 bases from J, with 15 bases between. The CDR3 loop spans 15 amino acids. The germline CDR1 and CDR2 sequences are SGDLS and YYNGEE. The CDR3 sequence: CASSVEGFTHDEQYF. The CDR3 region has the DNA TGTGCCAGCAGCGTAGAGGGGTTTACCCACGACGAGCAGTACTTC.

The gene calls are TRBV5-1 and TRBJ2-2, with D perhaps matching TRBD1 or TRBD2 (5 bases each). Trimming shortened V by 6 bases and J by 5 bases, and 11 bases separated the two germline ends. Germline loops: CDR1 SGHRS, CDR2 YFSETQ. This CDR3 region has 13 residues. The CDR3 is CASNQGRTGELFF. In DNA, the CDR3 is TGCGCCAGCAATCAGGGACGGACCGGGGAGCTGTTTTTT.

The genes are TRBV6-5 and TRBJ2-1; D call uncertain. The V end was cut by 7 bases, the J end by 4 bases, with 17 bases between. The CDR3 is 15 residues long. Germline V gives CDR1 MNHEY, CDR2 SVGAGI. This chain's CDR3 is CASTLEEATYNEQFF. DNA for the CDR3: TGTGCCAGCACCCTCGAGGAAGCAACTTACAATGAGCAGTTCTTC.

The V call is TRBV13, the J call TRBJ2-3, with 10 bases matching TRBD2. Looked up from germline, CDR1 is PRHDT and CDR2 is FYEKMQ (reference sequence). This CDR3 is 16 amino acids long. J lost 2 bases, V lost 1 base, and 3 bases had no gene match. Written as DNA, the CDR3 is TGTGCCAGCAGCTTAGAACTAGCGGGAATCACAGATACGCAGTATTTT. It is translated as CASSLELAGITDTQYF.